This record concerns one T cell receptor (gamma chain) sequence. What it binds is not known. About 10 formalin-fixed paraffin-embedded scrolls, each 5 µm thick, supplied each case's genomic DNA. Using roughly 200 ng of biopsy DNA, TRG was amplified with LymphoTrack primers. TCRdb made new clone calls on the multiplex PCR reads using CATT. The sample contains fewer than 2,500 gamma-chain clones, roughly 45% of which appear only once. The data stem from a study of intestinal T cells in coeliac disease. General observations from the study: Coeliac and control groups differed significantly in age. Using TRD kmers, classification was 22 of 22 correct; leave-one-out accuracy reportedly about 91%. CDR3 sequence counts may reflect PCR duplicates rather than true repeats. With TRG, 85% to 95% of biopsies (most of the 54) were classified correctly.

The CDR3 consists of 11 residues. The V and J ends lost 3 bases and 12 bases, in that order; junction bases with no gene match: 8. Germline V gene lookup returns CDR1 EGSNGY and CDR2 YDSYNSKV. What was sequenced was a duodenal biopsy. V and J are TRGV2 and TRGJ1 or TRGJ2. This TCR was sampled from a human donor with celiac disease. The CDR3 region is CATWDLWGKLF. The CDR3 DNA reads TGTGCCACCTGGGACTTATGGGGGAAACTCTTT.